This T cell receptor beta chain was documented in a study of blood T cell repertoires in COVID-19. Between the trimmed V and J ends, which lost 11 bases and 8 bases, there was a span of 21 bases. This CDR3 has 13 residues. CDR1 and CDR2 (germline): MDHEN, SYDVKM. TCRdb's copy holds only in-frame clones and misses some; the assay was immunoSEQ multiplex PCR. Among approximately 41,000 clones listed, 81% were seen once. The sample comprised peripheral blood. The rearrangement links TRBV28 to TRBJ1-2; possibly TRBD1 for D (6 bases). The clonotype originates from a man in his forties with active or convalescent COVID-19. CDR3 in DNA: TGTGCCGTACACCCTAGGGGGACGGTCGGCTACACCTTC. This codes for CAVHPRGTVGYTF.